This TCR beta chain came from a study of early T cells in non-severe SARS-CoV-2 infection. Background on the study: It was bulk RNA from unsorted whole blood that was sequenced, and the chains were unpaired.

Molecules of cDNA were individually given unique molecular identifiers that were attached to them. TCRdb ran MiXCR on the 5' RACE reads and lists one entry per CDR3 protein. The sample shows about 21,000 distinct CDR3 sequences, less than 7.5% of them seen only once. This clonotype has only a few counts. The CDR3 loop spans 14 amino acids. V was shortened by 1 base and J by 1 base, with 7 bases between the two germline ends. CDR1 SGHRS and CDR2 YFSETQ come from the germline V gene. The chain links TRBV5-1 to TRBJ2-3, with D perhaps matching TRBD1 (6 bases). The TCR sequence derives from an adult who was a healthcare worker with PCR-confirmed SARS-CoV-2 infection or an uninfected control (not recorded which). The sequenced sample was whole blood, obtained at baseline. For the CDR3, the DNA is TGCGCCAGCAGCTTGTCAGGGGGCACAGATACGCAGTATTTT. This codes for CASSLSGGTDTQYF.